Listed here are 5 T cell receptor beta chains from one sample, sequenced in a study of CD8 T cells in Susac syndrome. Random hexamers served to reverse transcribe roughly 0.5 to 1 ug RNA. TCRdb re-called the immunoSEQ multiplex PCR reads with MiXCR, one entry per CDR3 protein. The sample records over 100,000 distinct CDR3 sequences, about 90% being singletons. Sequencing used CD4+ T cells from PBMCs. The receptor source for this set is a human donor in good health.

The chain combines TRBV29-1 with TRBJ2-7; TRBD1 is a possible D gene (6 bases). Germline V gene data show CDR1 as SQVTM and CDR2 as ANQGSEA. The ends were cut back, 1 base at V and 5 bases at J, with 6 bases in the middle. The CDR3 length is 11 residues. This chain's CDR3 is CSVEGGHEQYF. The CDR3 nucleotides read TGCAGCGTTGAAGGGGGGCACGAGCAGTACTTC.

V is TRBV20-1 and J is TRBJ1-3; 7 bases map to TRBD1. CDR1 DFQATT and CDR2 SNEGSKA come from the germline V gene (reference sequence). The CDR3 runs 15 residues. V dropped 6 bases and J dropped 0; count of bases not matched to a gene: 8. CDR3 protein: CSANPRDSSGNTIYF. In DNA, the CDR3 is TGCAGTGCAAACCCCCGGGACAGCTCTGGAAACACCATATATTTT.

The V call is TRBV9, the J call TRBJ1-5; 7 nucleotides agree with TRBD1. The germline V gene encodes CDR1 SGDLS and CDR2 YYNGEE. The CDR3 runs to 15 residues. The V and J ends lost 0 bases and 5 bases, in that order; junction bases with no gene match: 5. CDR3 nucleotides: TGTGCCAGCAGCGTAGGGGGACAGAACGATCAGCCCCAGCATTTT. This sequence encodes CASSVGGQNDQPQHF.

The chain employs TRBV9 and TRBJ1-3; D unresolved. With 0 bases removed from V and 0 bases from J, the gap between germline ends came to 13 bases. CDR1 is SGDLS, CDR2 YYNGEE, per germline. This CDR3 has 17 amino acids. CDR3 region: CASSVGGSLLSGNTIYF. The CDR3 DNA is TGTGCCAGCAGCGTAGGAGGGTCACTCCTCTCTGGAAACACCATATATTTT.

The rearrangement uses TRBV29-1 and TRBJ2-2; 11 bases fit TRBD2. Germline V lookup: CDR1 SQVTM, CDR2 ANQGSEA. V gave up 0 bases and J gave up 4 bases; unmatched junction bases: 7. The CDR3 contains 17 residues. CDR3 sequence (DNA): TGCAGCGTTGAAGATAGGGGACTAGCGGCCCCCACCGGGGAGCTGTTTTTT. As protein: CSVEDRGLAAPTGELFF.